Listed below are T cell receptor beta chains from one sample, sequenced in a study of persistence of HIV-infected CD4 T cells. The antigens these receptors bind are not known. The table came from immunoSEQ multiplex PCR; TCRdb's copy has only in-frame clones and leaves some out. Of 45,000 or so clones detected, about 87% appear once; the ten largest clones hold around 3.4%. The sequencing here drew on CD4+ T cells sorted from PBMCs after approximately 20-hour stimulation, taken from a patient who received antiretroviral therapy. These receptors were taken from an adult woman with HIV who was CMV-seropositive. Each CDR3 is given with its conserved first and last residue. The order of the fields is D gene, CDR3 length, J gene, V gene, clone size, CDR3 protein, CDR3 DNA. D genes are given only for firm matches. A row's size may be missing; if present it is once, few, many or a size class.

TRBD1 12 TRBJ1-5 TRBV20-1 - CSASQGGQPQHF TGCAGTGCGAGTCAGGGGGGCCAGCCCCAGCATTTT
- 15 TRBJ2-3 TRBV10-1 - CASSETGSSTDTQYF TGCGCCAGCAGTGAGACGGGGTCTAGCACAGATACGCAGTATTTT
TRBD1 16 TRBJ1-4 TRBV5-1 - CASSNTGGLANEKLFF TGCGCCAGCAGCAACACAGGGGGCTTGGCTAATGAAAAACTGTTTTTT
TRBD1 14 TRBJ2-7 TRBV3-1/TRBV3-2 - CASSQQGQTGEQYF TGTGCCAGCAGCCAACAGGGACAGACGGGCGAGCAGTACTTC
- 13 TRBJ1-2 TRBV5-4 - CASREQGRYGYTF TGTGCCAGCAGGGAACAGGGTCGCTATGGCTACACCTTC
TRBD1 14 TRBJ1-6 TRBV7-2 - CASSAGQVISPLHF TGTGCCAGCAGCGCCGGACAGGTTATTTCACCCCTCCACTTT
TRBD2 17 TRBJ2-7 TRBV7-6 - CASSRSASGRSSYEQYF TGTGCCAGCAGCCGCTCGGCTAGCGGGAGGAGCTCCTACGAGCAGTACTTC
- 15 TRBJ1-1 TRBV5-5 - CASSLVWGLNTEAFF TGTGCCAGCAGCTTGGTGTGGGGATTGAACACTGAAGCTTTCTTT
TRBD1 16 TRBJ2-3 TRBV5-1 - CASSTTTGTGLDTQYF TGCGCCAGCAGCACAACAACCGGGACAGGGTTGGATACGCAGTATTTT
TRBD1 14 TRBJ1-1 TRBV5-1 - CASSLWTGEVEAFF TGCGCCAGCAGCTTATGGACAGGGGAGGTTGAAGCTTTCTTT
- 13 TRBJ1-4 TRBV10-3 - CAISGPTNEKLFF TGTGCCATCAGTGGACCGACTAATGAAAAACTGTTTTTT
TRBD2 15 TRBJ2-7 TRBV10-3 - CAIRGGDLTNYEQYF TGTGCCATCAGGGGGGGGGATCTCACGAACTACGAGCAGTACTTC
TRBD2 14 TRBJ2-1 TRBV11-3 - CASSLRGGNNEQFF TGTGCCAGCAGCTTACGCGGGGGGAACAATGAGCAGTTCTTC
- 16 TRBJ1-4 TRBV18 - CASSPLGPNTGEKLFF TGTGCCAGCTCACCTCTCGGACCGAATACGGGGGAAAAACTGTTTTTT
TRBD1 14 TRBJ1-1 TRBV2 once CASSVDRGDTEAFF TGTGCCAGCAGCGTGGACAGGGGGGACACTGAAGCTTTCTTT
- 16 TRBJ1-3 TRBV9 - CASSVEGTISGNTIYF TGTGCCAGCAGCGTAGAGGGCACGATATCTGGAAACACCATATATTTT
- 15 TRBJ2-2 TRBV6-5 few CASNPTRPNTGELFF TGTGCCAGCAACCCTACCAGGCCGAACACCGGGGAGCTGTTTTTT
- 13 TRBJ2-2 TRBV5-1 - CASSFPGTGELFF TGCGCCAGCAGCTTCCCGGGCACCGGGGAGCTGTTTTTT
- 15 TRBJ1-2 TRBV5-6 - CASSLHGQSTYGYTF TGTGCCAGCAGCCTTCACGGGCAGTCAACCTATGGCTACACCTTC
- 13 TRBJ2-7 TRBV7-3 - CASSPGGDYEQYF TGTGCCAGCAGCCCCGGCGGGGACTACGAGCAGTACTTC
- 13 TRBJ1-1 TRBV5-1 - CASRPSGETEAFF TGCGCCAGCAGGCCCTCAGGAGAAACTGAAGCTTTCTTT
- 14 TRBJ2-7 TRBV10-3 - CAISESRGHDEQYF TGTGCCATCAGTGAGTCGCGGGGGCACGACGAGCAGTACTTC
TRBD1 15 TRBJ1-1 TRBV5-4 - CASSWEGARNTEAFF TGTGCCAGCAGCTGGGAGGGGGCTCGGAACACTGAAGCTTTCTTT
TRBD2 13 TRBJ2-1 TRBV19 - CASSLAVYNEQFF TGTGCCAGTAGTCTAGCGGTTTACAATGAGCAGTTCTTC
- 16 TRBJ1-1 TRBV14 - CASSQLGVGDGTEAFF TGTGCCAGCAGCCAACTAGGGGTCGGGGACGGCACTGAAGCTTTCTTT
- 15 TRBJ2-7 TRBV5-4 - CASRPEPRDIGEQYF TGTGCCAGCAGACCTGAACCTCGGGACATCGGCGAGCAGTACTTC
TRBD2 16 TRBJ2-1 TRBV28 once CASSPGGASGRDEQFF TGTGCCAGCAGTCCCGGTGGGGCTAGCGGACGGGATGAGCAGTTCTTC
- 14 TRBJ2-7 TRBV20-1 - CSASGSGVGYEQYF TGCAGTGCTAGTGGATCTGGTGTTGGATACGAGCAGTACTTC
- 13 TRBJ1-5 TRBV4-3 once CASSQDYGQPQHF TGCGCCAGCAGCCAAGATTATGGCCAGCCCCAGCATTTT
TRBD1 15 TRBJ2-1 TRBV2 - CASTYGTAFYNEQFF TGTGCCAGCACCTACGGGACAGCCTTCTACAATGAGCAGTTCTTC
TRBD2 15 TRBJ2-7 TRBV7-3 - CASSPGASGSYEQYF TGTGCCAGCAGCCCCGGGGCTAGCGGAAGCTACGAGCAGTACTTC
- 13 TRBJ1-2 TRBV7-3 - CASSLFQGQGYTF TGTGCCAGCAGCTTATTTCAGGGACAAGGCTACACCTTC
- 14 TRBJ1-4 TRBV28 - CASMEGSTNEKLFF TGTGCCAGCATGGAGGGTTCAACTAATGAAAAACTGTTTTTT
- 17 TRBJ1-1 TRBV10-3 - CAIRRWGGDPPNTEAFF TGTGCCATCAGGAGGTGGGGGGGGGACCCTCCGAACACTGAAGCTTTCTTT
TRBD1 19 TRBJ2-6 TRBV14 - CASSYTFFTGASGANVLTF TGTGCCAGCAGTTACACTTTTTTTACAGGGGCCTCTGGGGCCAACGTCCTGACTTTC
- 15 TRBJ2-7 TRBV7-3 - CASSLMPGVSYEQYF TGTGCCAGCAGCTTAATGCCGGGGGTGTCCTACGAGCAGTACTTC
TRBD1 17 TRBJ1-4 TRBV15 - CATSRTLPGTGGEKLFF TGTGCCACCAGCAGGACACTTCCCGGGACAGGGGGGGAAAAACTGTTTTTT
- 17 TRBJ2-6 TRBV9 - CASSVSQGSPGANVLTF TGTGCCAGCAGCGTATCGCAGGGTTCTCCTGGGGCCAACGTCCTGACTTTC
- 22 TRBJ2-3 TRBV21-1 - CASSKEKGWWVTGRLNPDTQYF TGTGCCAGCAGCAAAGAAAAGGGTTGGTGGGTGACAGGGAGGCTTAATCCAGATACGCAGTATTTT
TRBD1 15 TRBJ2-1 TRBV18 - CASSPDRGGYNEQFF TGTGCCAGCTCACCAGACAGGGGGGGGTACAATGAGCAGTTCTTC
- 13 TRBJ2-2 TRBV7-2 once CASSLAYSGELFF TGTGCCAGCAGCCTAGCCTATTCCGGGGAGCTGTTTTTT
TRBD2 19 TRBJ2-6 TRBV9 - CASSAPLAGGNSGANVLTF TGTGCCAGCAGCGCCCCCTTAGCGGGAGGCAACTCTGGGGCCAACGTCCTGACTTTC
- 12 TRBJ1-2 TRBV10-3 - CAISGQAYGYTF TGTGCCATCAGTGGGCAGGCTTATGGCTACACCTTC
TRBD2 16 TRBJ2-2 TRBV18 - CASSPSSGGASGELFF TGTGCCAGCTCACCGTCTAGCGGGGGAGCTTCCGGGGAGCTGTTTTTT
- 14 TRBJ1-1 TRBV7-2 - CASSLDPGKSEAFF TGTGCCAGCAGCTTAGACCCGGGCAAGTCTGAAGCTTTCTTT
- 19 TRBJ1-5 TRBV28 - CASSPRWGVTSGSNQPQHF TGTGCCAGCAGTCCGCGTTGGGGGGTGACCTCAGGGAGCAATCAGCCCCAGCATTTT
- 13 TRBJ1-5 TRBV19 - CASSIQHNQPQHF TGTGCCAGTAGTATCCAGCACAATCAGCCCCAGCATTTT
TRBD2 19 TRBJ2-2 TRBV7-3 - CASSEDRRTSGANTGELFF TGTGCCAGCAGCGAAGACAGACGGACTAGCGGAGCGAACACCGGGGAGCTGTTTTTT
- 13 TRBJ1-5 TRBV7-9 - CASSLSGNQPQHF TGTGCCAGCAGCTTATCCGGCAATCAGCCCCAGCATTTT
TRBD2 13 TRBJ2-1 TRBV18 - CASSPGLENEQFF TGTGCCAGCTCACCGGGACTAGAAAATGAGCAGTTCTTC
- 13 TRBJ1-2 TRBV18 - CASSPQVGGGYTF TGTGCCAGCTCACCACAAGTCGGGGGCGGCTACACCTTC
- 12 TRBJ1-2 TRBV4-1 - CASSPRGLGYTF TGCGCCAGCAGCCCCCGGGGTTTGGGCTACACCTTC